This is a list of T cell receptor beta chains from one sample in a study of T cell responses to AZD1222 COVID-19 vaccine. TCRdb's copy holds only in-frame clones and misses some; the assay was immunoSEQ multiplex PCR. The data show approximately 100,000 clones, roughly 91% seen once. The material sequenced was peripheral blood, taken on day 0 of AZD1222 vaccination. The receptors originated from an adult in good health. The CDR3 runs from the conserved cysteine through the conserved F or W. The order of the fields is J gene, V gene, CDR3 protein.

>TRBJ2-7|TRBV7-9
CASSTDRGRAYEQYF
>TRBJ1-2|TRBV16
CASSQSGQGFYGYTF
>TRBJ2-1|TRBV28
CASSLFARPYNEQFF
>TRBJ2-7|TRBV9
CASRGTGVEQYF
>TRBJ2-7|TRBV25-1
CASSEWGQGEEQYF
>TRBJ1-5|TRBV30
CAWSVGVRSNQPQHF
>TRBJ1-1|TRBV4-2
CASSQDSGGGGLEAFF
>TRBJ1-1|TRBV4-3
CASSQFEGEAFF
>TRBJ2-1|TRBV4-2
CASSQELGSRRSEQFF
>TRBJ1-2|TRBV9
CASSASRQGSNGYTF
>TRBJ2-2|TRBV9
CASSGWDRGNTGELFF
>TRBJ2-1|TRBV7-2
CASSPRRGLAGHNEQFF
>TRBJ2-1|TRBV7-9
CASSLLGGVGVGRNEQFF
>TRBJ2-7|TRBV19
CASSTLDGNSYEQYF
>TRBJ1-5|TRBV19
CASSIRDPGGYQPQHF
>TRBJ2-2|TRBV28
CASKGSPLANTGELFF
>TRBJ2-5|TRBV7-3
CASSSGQRGPQETQYF
>TRBJ2-1|TRBV7-2
CASSLGTGNEQFF
>TRBJ2-3|TRBV23-1
CASSQSNSGGANRGSDWTQYF